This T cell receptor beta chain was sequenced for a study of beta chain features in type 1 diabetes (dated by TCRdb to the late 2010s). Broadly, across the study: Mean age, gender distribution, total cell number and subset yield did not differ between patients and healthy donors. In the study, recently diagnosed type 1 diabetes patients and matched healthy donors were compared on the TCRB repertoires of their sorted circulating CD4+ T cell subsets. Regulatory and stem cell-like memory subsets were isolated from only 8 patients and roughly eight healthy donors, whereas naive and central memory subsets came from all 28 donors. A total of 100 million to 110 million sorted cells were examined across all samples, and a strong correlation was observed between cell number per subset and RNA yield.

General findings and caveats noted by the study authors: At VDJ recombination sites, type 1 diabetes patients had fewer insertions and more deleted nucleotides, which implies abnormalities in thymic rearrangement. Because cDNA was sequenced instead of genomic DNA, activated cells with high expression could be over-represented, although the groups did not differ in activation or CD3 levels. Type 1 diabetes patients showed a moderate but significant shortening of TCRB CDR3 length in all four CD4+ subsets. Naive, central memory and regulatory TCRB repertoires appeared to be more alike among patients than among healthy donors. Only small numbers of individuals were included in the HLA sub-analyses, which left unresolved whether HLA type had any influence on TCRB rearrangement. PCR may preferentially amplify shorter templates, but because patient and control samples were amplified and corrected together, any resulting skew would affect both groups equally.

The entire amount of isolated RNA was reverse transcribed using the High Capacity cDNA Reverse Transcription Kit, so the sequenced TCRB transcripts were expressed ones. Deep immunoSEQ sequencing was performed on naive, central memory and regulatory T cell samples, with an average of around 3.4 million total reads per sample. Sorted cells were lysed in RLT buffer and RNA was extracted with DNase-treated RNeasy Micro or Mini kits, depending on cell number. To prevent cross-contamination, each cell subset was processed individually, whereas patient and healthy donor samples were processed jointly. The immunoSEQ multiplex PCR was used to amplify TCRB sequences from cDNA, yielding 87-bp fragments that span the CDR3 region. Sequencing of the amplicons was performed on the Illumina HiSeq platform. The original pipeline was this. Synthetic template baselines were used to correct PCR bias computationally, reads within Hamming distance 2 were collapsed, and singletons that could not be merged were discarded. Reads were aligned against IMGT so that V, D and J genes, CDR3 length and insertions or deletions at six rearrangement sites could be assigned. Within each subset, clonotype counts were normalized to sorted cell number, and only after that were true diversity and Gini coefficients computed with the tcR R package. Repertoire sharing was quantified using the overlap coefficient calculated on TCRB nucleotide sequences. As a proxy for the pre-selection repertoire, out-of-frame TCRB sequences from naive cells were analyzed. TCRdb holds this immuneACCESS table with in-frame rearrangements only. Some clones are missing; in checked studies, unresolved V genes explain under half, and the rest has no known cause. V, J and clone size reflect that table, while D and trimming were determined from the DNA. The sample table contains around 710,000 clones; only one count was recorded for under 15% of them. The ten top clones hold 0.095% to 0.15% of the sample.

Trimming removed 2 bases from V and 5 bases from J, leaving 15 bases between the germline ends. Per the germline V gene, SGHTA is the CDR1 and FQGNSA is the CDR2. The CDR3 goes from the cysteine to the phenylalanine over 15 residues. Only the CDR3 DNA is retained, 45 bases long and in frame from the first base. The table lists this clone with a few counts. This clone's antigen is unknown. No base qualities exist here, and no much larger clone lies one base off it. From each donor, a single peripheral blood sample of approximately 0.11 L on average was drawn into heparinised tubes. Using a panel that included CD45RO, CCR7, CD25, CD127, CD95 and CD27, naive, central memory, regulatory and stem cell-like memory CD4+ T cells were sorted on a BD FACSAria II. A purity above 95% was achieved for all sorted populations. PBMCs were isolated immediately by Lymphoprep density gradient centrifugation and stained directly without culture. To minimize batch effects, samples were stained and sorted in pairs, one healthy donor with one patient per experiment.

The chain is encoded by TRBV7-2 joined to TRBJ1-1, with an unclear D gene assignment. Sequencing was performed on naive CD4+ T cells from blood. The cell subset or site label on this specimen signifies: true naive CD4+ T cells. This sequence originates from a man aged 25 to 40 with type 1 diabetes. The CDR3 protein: CASSLIEGRWTEAFF. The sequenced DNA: TGTGCCAGCAGCTTAATAGAGGGAAGGTGGACTGAAGCTTTCTTT. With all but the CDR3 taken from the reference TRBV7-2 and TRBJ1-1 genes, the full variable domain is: GAGVSQSPSNKVTEKGKDVELRCDPISGHTALYWYRQSLGQGLEFLIYFQGNSAPDKSGLPSDRFSAERTGGSVSTLTIQRTQQEDSAVYLCASSLIEGRWTEAFFGQGTRLTVV.